Detailed here is one TCR beta chain. A sample-barcoded 5' primer and a J-beta primer mix were used in a second PCR of roughly 7 to 12 cycles. In TCRdb, the 5' RACE reads were re-called with MiXCR into one record per CDR3 protein. The table includes about 800,000 distinct CDR3 sequences, roughly 50% detected once. These data originate in a study of blood T cells in healthy people across ages. CDR3 length: 12 residues. Germline V gene lookup returns CDR1 DFQATT and CDR2 SNEGSKA (reference sequence). J gave up 10 bases and V 6 bases, and 11 bases lay outside the gene matches. The receptor was derived from a man aged 25 to 40 in good health. This chain joins TRBV20-1 and TRBJ2-5, with 7 bases aligning to TRBD1. Sequenced input: blood. CDR3 in amino acids: CSAEDRSTIQYF. As DNA, the CDR3 is TGCAGTGCAGAGGACAGGTCAACTATCCAGTACTTC.